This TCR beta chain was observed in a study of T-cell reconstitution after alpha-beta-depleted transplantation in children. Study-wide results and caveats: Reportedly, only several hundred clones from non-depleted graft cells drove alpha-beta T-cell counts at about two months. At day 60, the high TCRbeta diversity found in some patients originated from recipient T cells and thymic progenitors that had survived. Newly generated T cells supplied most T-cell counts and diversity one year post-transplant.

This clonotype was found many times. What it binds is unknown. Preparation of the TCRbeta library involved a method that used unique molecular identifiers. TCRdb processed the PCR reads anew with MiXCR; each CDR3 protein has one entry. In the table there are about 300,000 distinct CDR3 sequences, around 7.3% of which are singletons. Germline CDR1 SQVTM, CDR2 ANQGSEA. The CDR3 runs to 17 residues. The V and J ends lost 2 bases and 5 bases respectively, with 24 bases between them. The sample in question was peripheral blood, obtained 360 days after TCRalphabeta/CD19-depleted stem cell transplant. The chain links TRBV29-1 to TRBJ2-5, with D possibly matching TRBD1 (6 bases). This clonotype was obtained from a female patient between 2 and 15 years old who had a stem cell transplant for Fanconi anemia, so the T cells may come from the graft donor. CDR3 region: CSVEKGTGILFAETQYF. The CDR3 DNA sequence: TGCAGCGTTGAAAAAGGAACAGGGATTCTCTTCGCGGAGACCCAGTACTTC.